This T cell receptor (beta chain) was found in a study of cytomegalovirus exposure and HLA in healthy donors. Whole-study results and caveats: Earlier analysis found most TCR beta V segments productive about 90% or about 30% of the time.

Germline values: CDR1 MNHEY, CDR2 SMNVEV (reference sequence). CDR3 size: 14 residues. V lost 7 bases, J lost 3 bases, and 2 bases stayed unmatched. With regard to this clone: As yet, its antigen is unknown.

Both 60 Vbeta primers and 13 Jbeta primers went into the PCR. The assay was immunoSEQ multiplex PCR, and TCRdb's table has in-frame clones only and misses some. This table has some 120,000 clones, roughly 63% appearing once. Sequencing was done on a sample of PBMCs. This receptor was identified in a man between 25 and 39 years old in good health and CMV-seropositive. The chain joins TRBV27 to TRBJ2-1; TRBD2 aligns across 11 bases. CDR3 sequence (DNA): TGTGCCAGCAAGACTAGCGGGGACTACAATGAGCAGTTCTTC. Translation gives CASKTSGDYNEQFF.